What follows are 8 T cell receptor beta chains derived from one specimen sequenced in a study of OX40 agonist ivuxolimab in advanced cancers. The table came from immunoSEQ multiplex PCR; TCRdb's copy has only in-frame clones and leaves some out. Altogether some 87,000 clones are present, over 80% being singletons, with the ten largest covering roughly 0.42%. The source was CD4+ or CD8+ T cells sorted from blood, collected in a trial of the OX40 agonist ivuxolimab. These receptors came from an adult with an advanced solid tumor such as melanoma, head and neck, liver or kidney cancer.

The chain has TRBV1 and TRBJ2-7; TRBD2 is taken as the D call from the table, unchecked against the DNA. TRBV1 is flagged as a pseudogene. This CDR3 spans 16 amino acids. CDR3 sequence (DNA): TGCACCAGCAGACTGGGACTAGCGGTTGACACCTACGAGCAGTACTTC. The encoded protein is CTSRLGLAVDTYEQYF.

This clone has a single count. The chain recombines TRBV18 with TRBJ2-2; no definite D call. The ends were cut back, 5 bases at V and 2 bases at J, with 3 bases in the middle. The CDR3 has 12 amino acids. Germline V gene lookup returns CDR1 KGHSH and CDR2 LQKENI. CDR3 sequence: CASSTNTGELFF. The CDR3 DNA sequence: TGTGCCAGCTCAACCAACACCGGGGAGCTGTTTTTT.

V gene TRBV29-1 combines with J gene TRBJ2-7; 7 bases are a match to TRBD1. The V segment lost 3 bases and the J segment 7 bases; nucleotides outside the gene matches: 21. Germline V gene data show CDR1 as SQVTM and CDR2 as ANQGSEA. The CDR3 length is 17 residues. The CDR3, as DNA: TGCAGCGTTGATGGTTCGGGACAGCGCAGCCTAAGCGGTGAGCAGTACTTC. It encodes CSVDGSGQRSLSGEQYF.

V usage is TRBV2 and J usage is TRBJ2-1; perhaps TRBD2 as D (6 bases). V gave up 5 bases and J gave up 0 bases, with 11 bases separating them. There are 15 residues in the CDR3. CDR1 and CDR2 (germline): SNHLY, FYNNEI. The CDR3 loop is CASSTLASSYNEQFF. As DNA, the CDR3 is TGTGCCAGCAGTACCCTAGCGAGCTCCTACAATGAGCAGTTCTTC.

The chain employs TRBV11-3 and TRBJ2-7; D gene uncertain. CDR1 and CDR2 (germline): SGHNT, YENEEA. V gave up 5 bases and J gave up 3 bases, with 17 bases separating them. The CDR3 spans 15 residues. As DNA, the CDR3 is TGTGCCAGCAGCCCCCCCGCGGTGCGCCGCTACGAGCAGTACTTC. It translates to CASSPPAVRRYEQYF.

This sequence joins TRBV2 and TRBJ2-5; D unclear. The germline V and J ends were trimmed by 7 bases and 5 bases, with 8 bases remaining between them. The CDR3 length is 11 residues. Germline V gives CDR1 SNHLY, CDR2 FYNNEI. The CDR3: CASILSETQYF. DNA of the CDR3: TGTGCCAGCATTCTATCTGAGACCCAGTACTTC.

The rearrangement joins TRBV5-1 to TRBJ1-3, with unresolved D. V was pared by 4 bases and J by 3 bases, with 8 bases between. Germline loops: CDR1 SGHRS, CDR2 YFSETQ. The CDR3 length is 13 residues. CDR3 in amino acids: CASSVDGGNTIYF. The CDR3 DNA reads TGCGCCAGCAGCGTAGACGGTGGAAACACCATATATTTT.

The chain carries TRBV7-9 and TRBJ2-1; D is ambiguous. The CDR3 covers 12 residues. Germline assignment: CDR1 SEHNR and CDR2 FQNEAQ (reference sequence). V shed 3 bases and J shed 10 bases, with 10 bases lying between them. CDR3 DNA sequence: TGTGCCAGCAGCTTTTCCCGACCGGAGCAGTTCTTC. Its protein product is CASSFSRPEQFF.